One TCR beta chain is described in this entry. This sample was included in a study of CD8 T cells in Susac syndrome. Reverse transcription of about 0.5 to 1 ug RNA used random hexamers. Via MiXCR, TCRdb re-called the immunoSEQ multiplex PCR reads, giving one row per CDR3 protein. The sample yields approximately 65,000 distinct CDR3 sequences, more than 80% seen once. The CD8+ and CD4+ T cells were isolated magnetically using a negative isolation approach, whereas the TEMRA cells were enriched by FACS. This CDR3 comprises 17 residues. Deletions cut 0 bases from V and 0 bases from J, with 12 bases between. Germline assignment: CDR1 LGHDT and CDR2 YNNKEL (reference sequence).

The sequenced material came from CD8+ T cells from PBMCs. This TCR was recovered from a human donor in good health. The chain combines TRBV3-1 with TRBJ1-5; no firm D call. The CDR3: CASSQDREGISNQPQHF. The CDR3 DNA reads as TGTGCCAGCAGCCAAGATAGAGAAGGGATTAGCAATCAGCCCCAGCATTTT.